This record concerns one T cell receptor beta chain sequence. The data originate from a study of blood T cell repertoires in COVID-19. As for the study in general: Spain, Italy and the United States supplied samples that represented acute and convalescent COVID-19.

This CDR3 contains 17 residues. CDR1 LNHDA and CDR2 SQIVND come from the germline V gene (reference sequence). Trimming left V 0 bases short and J 2 bases short, with 15 bases between. Original processing methods: Scientists estimated how many nucleated cells there were by amplifying reference gene primers. Profiling relied on immunoSEQ multiplex PCR, and the TCRdb table lists in-frame clones only, not all of them. For V, J and clone size, that table is used; D and trimming come from the DNA. Seen here are around 65,000 clones, 82% observed once, and the top ten hold approximately 39%. The sequencing sample was made of peripheral blood. The chain is built from TRBV19 and TRBJ2-3; possible D gene TRBD2, 5 bases. This sequence was found in a human donor in a cohort sampled during active COVID-19. The DNA of the CDR3 is TGTGCCAGTAGTATAGACCCCCCCGGGGTTGCCACAGATACGCAGTATTTT. Translation gives CASSIDPPGVATDTQYF. The entire variable domain, with the rest obtained from reference TRBV19 and TRBJ2-3, is as follows: DGGITQSPKYLFRKEGQNVTLSCEQNLNHDAMYWYRQDPGQGLRLIYYSQIVNDFQKGDIAEGYSVSREKKESFPLTVTSAQKNPTAFYLCASSIDPPGVATDTQYFGPGTRLTVL.